This T cell receptor beta chain was sequenced for a study of blood T cell repertoires in COVID-19. For the study at large: Sites in the United States, Italy and Spain provided acute and convalescent COVID-19 samples. T cells, B-cell-depleted T cells, or PBMCs provided the cDNA or gDNA that served as material.

In the original processing: Using reference gene primer amplification, nucleated cell counts were estimated. Sequenced by immunoSEQ multiplex PCR; TCRdb stores in-frame clones only, minus some. Clone size and the V and J calls come from that table; the DNA yielded D and trimming. The table shows approximately 120,000 clones, with about 85% occurring only once. CDR3 length: 15 amino acids. J gave up 0 bases and V 6 bases, and 5 bases lay outside the gene matches. Per the germline V gene, CDR1 is KGHSH and CDR2 is LQKENI. Sample: peripheral blood. The receptor comes from a man in his sixties with acute or convalescent COVID-19. This chain joins TRBV18 and TRBJ2-3; 8 bases match TRBD2. This CDR3 is CASSPAGVSTDTQYF. For the CDR3, the DNA is TGTGCCAGCTCGCCAGCGGGAGTGAGCACAGATACGCAGTATTTT.